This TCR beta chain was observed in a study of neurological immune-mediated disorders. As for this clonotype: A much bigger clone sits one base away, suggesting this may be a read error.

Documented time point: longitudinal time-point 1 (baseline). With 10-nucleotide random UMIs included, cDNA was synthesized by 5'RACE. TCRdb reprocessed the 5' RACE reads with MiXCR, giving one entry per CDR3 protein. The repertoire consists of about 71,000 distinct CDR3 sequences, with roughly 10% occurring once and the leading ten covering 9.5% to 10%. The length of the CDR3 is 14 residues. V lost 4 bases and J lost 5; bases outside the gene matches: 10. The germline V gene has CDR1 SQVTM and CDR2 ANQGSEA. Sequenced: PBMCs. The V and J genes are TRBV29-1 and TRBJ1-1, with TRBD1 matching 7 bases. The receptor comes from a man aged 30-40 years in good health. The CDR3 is CSVVPIYRGTEAFF. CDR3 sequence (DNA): TGCAGCGTTGTCCCAATTTACAGGGGAACTGAAGCTTTCTTT.